A single sample gave rise to the 22 T cell receptor beta chains below, sequenced in a study of shared clonotypes between healthy human individuals. TCRdb's copy holds only in-frame clones and misses some; the assay was immunoSEQ multiplex PCR. The table lists about 980,000 clones, around 80% of them singletons. The sequenced sample was memory CD4+ T cells sorted from blood. Subset denoted: CD45RA-negative fraction. The source is a man aged 18 to 29 in good health.

The chain joins TRBV27 to TRBJ1-3; D gene ambiguous. This CDR3 is 15 amino acids long. Trimming removed 6 bases from V and 0 bases from J, with 12 bases in between. Germline V CDR1 and CDR2: MNHEY, SMNVEV (reference sequence). CDR3 residues: CASRSTTISGNTIYF. CDR3 sequence (DNA): TGTGCCAGCAGATCGACAACTATCTCTGGAAACACCATATATTTT.

The rearrangement joins TRBV15 to TRBJ2-3; D perhaps matches TRBD2 (6 bases). V dropped 4 bases and J dropped 3 bases, with 20 bases sitting between them. The CDR3 runs 17 residues. Germline CDR1 and CDR2: LNHNV and YYDKDF (reference sequence). CDR3 sequence (DNA): TGTGCCACCAGCACTCGCGGTAGCGGAGGCGGGACAGATACGCAGTATTTT. It is translated as CATSTRGSGGGTDTQYF.

This chain joins TRBV5-6 and TRBJ2-5; possible D gene TRBD2, 5 bases. CDR1 is SGHDT, CDR2 YYEEEE, per germline. The germline V and J ends were trimmed by 4 bases and 1 base, with 11 bases remaining between them. This CDR3 spans 14 amino acids. Here the CDR3 reads CASSTGLIQETQYF. Here the CDR3 DNA reads TGTGCCAGCAGCACTGGACTGATCCAAGAGACCCAGTACTTC.

The chain is built from TRBV28 and TRBJ1-1, with 11 bases matching TRBD1. The CDR3 has 15 residues. Germline CDR1 and CDR2: MDHEN and SYDVKM. V was clipped by 5 bases and J by 5 bases; unmatched bases: 7. The CDR3 DNA sequence: TGTGCCAGCAGTCCGCCGGACAGGGGGCGGACTGAAGCTTTCTTT. Its protein product is CASSPPDRGRTEAFF.

This clone was observed once. Within the sample, other DNA sequences also encode this same CDR3. V gene TRBV5-1 combines with J gene TRBJ2-6; D is unclear. With 2 bases removed from V and 0 bases from J, the gap between germline ends came to 3 bases. The CDR3 is made up of 14 amino acids. CDR1 is SGHRS and CDR2 is YFSETQ in the germline V gene. CDR3 DNA: TGCGCCAGCAGCTTTGACTCTGGGGCCAACGTCCTGACTTTC. Amino acids: CASSFDSGANVLTF.

The chain combines TRBV4-3 with TRBJ2-3; no definite D call. Trimming shortened V by 3 bases and J by 9 bases, and 10 bases separated the two germline ends. Germline lookup yields CDR1 LGHNA and CDR2 YSLEER. This CDR3 has 12 amino acids. The DNA for the CDR3 is TGCGCCAGCAGCCAGGGCTTGGGAACGCAGTATTTT. Translated, it gives CASSQGLGTQYF.

This clone was counted once. The chain joins TRBV5-1 to TRBJ1-5; the D is unclear. Trimming took off 0 bases at V and 7 bases at J, with 8 bases between the two ends. The germline CDR1 and CDR2 sequences are SGHRS and YFSETQ. CDR3 length: 13 residues. The chain's CDR3 is CASSLGGLQPQHF. The CDR3 DNA reads as TGCGCCAGCAGCTTGGGTGGTTTGCAGCCCCAGCATTTT.

This clone appeared once. This rearrangement joins TRBV27 to TRBJ2-1, with 16 bases matching TRBD2. Germline V gene data show CDR1 as MNHEY and CDR2 as SMNVEV (reference sequence). With V trimmed by 4 bases and J by 8 bases, 5 bases remained unmatched. The CDR3 consists of 16 residues. CDR3 bases: TGTGCCAGCAGTTCGGGACTAGCGGGGGGGCTCTATGAGCAGTTCTTC. This codes for CASSSGLAGGLYEQFF.

The J gene is TRBJ1-5, the V gene TRBV19; 8 positions match TRBD1. The CDR3 is made up of 15 amino acids. Germline CDR1 is LNHDA and CDR2 is SQIVND (reference sequence). V was clipped by 1 base and J by 6 bases; unmatched bases: 5. The CDR3 region has the DNA TGTGCCAGTAGTATAGTGACAGGGGATGTTCAGCCCCAGCATTTT. Amino acid sequence: CASSIVTGDVQPQHF.

The chain links TRBV9 to TRBJ2-1; the match to TRBD2 covers 12 bases. The ends lost 0 bases at V and 8 bases at J; junction bases unmatched: 6. Germline CDR1 is SGDLS and CDR2 is YYNGEE. This CDR3 is 16 amino acids long. CDR3 nucleotides: TGTGCCAGCAGCGTAGGGGCTAGCGGGAGGGACTATGAGCAGTTCTTC. This gives the protein CASSVGASGRDYEQFF.

The CDR3 spells CASRTGTEGTEAFF. For the CDR3, the DNA is TGTGCCAGCAGGACCGGGACAGAGGGCACTGAAGCTTTCTTT. The chain is built from TRBV7-9 and TRBJ1-1; TRBD1 matches 7 bases. This CDR3 region has 14 residues. Germline-derived CDR1 and CDR2 are SEHNR and FQNEAQ (reference sequence). Unmatched junction bases numbered 8, after V lost 6 bases and J lost 4 bases.

This clone came up a few times. The V and J genes are TRBV7-9 and TRBJ1-6; TRBD1 agrees at 9 bases. Germline loops: CDR1 SEHNR, CDR2 FQNEAQ (reference sequence). The CDR3 extends over 14 amino acids. V dropped 3 bases and J dropped 10; count of bases not matched to a gene: 4. DNA for the CDR3: TGTGCCAGCAGCTTCGGGACAGGGACATCACCCCTCCACTTT. It codes for CASSFGTGTSPLHF.

This chain uses TRBV6-1 with TRBJ1-6; D gene unclear. V was pared by 2 bases and J by 0 bases, with 8 bases between. This CDR3 region has 16 residues. Germline CDR1 and CDR2: MNHNS and SASEGT. The CDR3 coding sequence is TGTGCCAGCAGTGAAAGGGTGAGCTCCTATAATTCACCCCTCCACTTT. It yields the protein CASSERVSSYNSPLHF.

The chain combines TRBV6-1 with TRBJ2-4; a weak D match, TRBD1 (5 bases). There are 14 residues in the CDR3. The V gene's germline CDR1 is MNHNS and CDR2 SASEGT. Trimming cost V 7 bases and J 4 bases, with 14 bases left between them. The CDR3 loop is CASIKGQEKNIQYF. DNA for the CDR3: TGTGCCAGCATAAAGGGGCAGGAGAAAAACATTCAGTACTTC.

The V call is TRBV30, the J call TRBJ2-1; 8 nucleotides line up with TRBD2. With V trimmed by 0 bases and J by 7 bases, 17 bases remained unmatched. The CDR3 is made up of 18 amino acids. Germline CDR1 reads GTSNPN; CDR2 reads SVGIG (reference sequence). The CDR3 sequence: CAWSVQRTGTSTGNEQFF. As DNA, the CDR3 is TGTGCCTGGAGTGTACAGCGGACCGGGACTAGTACCGGTAATGAGCAGTTCTTC.

The rearrangement links TRBV9 to TRBJ2-1; TRBD2 matches at 7 bases. This CDR3 has 18 amino acids. CDR1 SGDLS and CDR2 YYNGEE come from the germline V gene. V trimming: 0 bases; J trimming: 0 bases; junction bases outside the gene matches: 9. The CDR3 region has the DNA TGTGCCAGCAGCGTAGAGGGTAGCGGGCGTCGCTCCTACAATGAGCAGTTCTTC. Amino acid sequence: CASSVEGSGRRSYNEQFF.

This sequence joins TRBV27 and TRBJ1-5; D unclear. Trimming cost V 3 bases and J 5 bases, with 8 bases left between them. Germline CDR1 reads MNHEY; CDR2 reads SMNVEV (reference sequence). The length of the CDR3 is 13 residues. The CDR3 DNA reads TGTGCCAGCAGTTTCTCGAGGGATCAGCCCCAGCATTTT. The encoded protein is CASSFSRDQPQHF.

The V gene is TRBV4-1, the J gene TRBJ2-3; D possibly corresponds to TRBD2 (7 bases). CDR3 length: 18 residues. Trimming took 0 bases from V and 1 from J, leaving 17 bases between them. Germline V gene lookup returns CDR1 MGHRA and CDR2 YSYEKL. CDR3 sequence (DNA): TGCGCCAGCAGCCAAGATCTCCCTAACGGGGGGCGCACAGATACGCAGTATTTT. Translated: CASSQDLPNGGRTDTQYF.

This clone was detected once. DNA of the CDR3: TGTGCCAGCAGTGGGTCCGGGGCTGGCTACACCTTC. This sequence encodes CASSGSGAGYTF. This chain uses TRBV2 with TRBJ1-2; tentatively, D is TRBD1 (5 bases). Germline values: CDR1 SNHLY, CDR2 FYNNEI. The CDR3 has 12 residues. V was trimmed by 4 bases and J by 7 bases, leaving 10 bases between them.

This clone showed up just a few times. The chain has TRBV5-1 and TRBJ1-1, with D tentatively TRBD1 (6 bases). The V end was cut by 4 bases, the J end by 0 bases, with 10 bases between. This CDR3 contains 14 residues. Germline CDR1 SGHRS, CDR2 YFSETQ. The CDR3 DNA reads TGCGCCAGCAGCGACAGGTCCGTGAACACTGAAGCTTTCTTT. Its translation is CASSDRSVNTEAFF.

A word on this clone: Additional DNA sequences in this sample encode the identical CDR3. The genes are TRBV18 and TRBJ2-1, with 14 bases matching TRBD2. The CDR3 totals 16 residues. V was pared by 3 bases and J by 7 bases, with 5 bases of the junction left unmatched. Germline values: CDR1 KGHSH, CDR2 LQKENI. The CDR3 spells CASSPQGLAGVNEQFF. The CDR3, as DNA: TGTGCCAGCTCACCCCAGGGACTAGCGGGAGTGAATGAGCAGTTCTTC.

This chain links TRBV30 with TRBJ2-3, with D perhaps matching TRBD2 (5 bases). V lost 2 bases and J lost 6, with 15 bases in between. The germline V gene encodes CDR1 GTSNPN and CDR2 SVGIG (reference sequence). The CDR3 contains 14 residues. The CDR3 sequence is CAWSRAGKGDTQYF. CDR3 nucleotide sequence: TGTGCCTGGAGTCGGGCCGGGAAAGGGGATACGCAGTATTTT.